This T cell receptor (beta chain) was profiled in a study of T cell responses to AZD1222 COVID-19 vaccine. Study as a whole: Analyses pooled second doses at about 4 or about 12 weeks. The study, taken as a whole, reports: Without day 14 samples, only post-peak T cell repertoires were studied. Recipients of AZD1222 seropositive at baseline numbered only 6 or 7. Nearly half of the spike-specific TCRs reportedly recognize variant regions that carry no mutations.

The germline gives CDR1 MGHRA, CDR2 YSYEKL. CDR3 size: 13 residues. The ends were cut back, 4 bases at V and 0 bases at J, with 7 bases in the middle. Details on this clone: As yet, its antigen is unknown.

Libraries were prepared by immunoSEQ multiplex PCR; TCRdb keeps only in-frame clonotypes and omits some of them. The sample shows about 100,000 clones, 65% to 90% of them seen only once. This clonotype was obtained from an adult in good health. V gene TRBV4-1 combines with J gene TRBJ2-7; D not resolved. Sequenced material: peripheral blood, taken on day 0 of AZD1222 vaccination. CDR3 loop: CASSRELSYEQYF. Here the CDR3 DNA reads TGCGCCAGCAGCCGCGAGCTCTCCTACGAGCAGTACTTC.